Each of the 8 T cell receptor beta chains below was sequenced from the same sample in a study of cytomegalovirus exposure and HLA in healthy donors. Primers for the PCR totalled 60 Vbeta and 13 Jbeta. Repertoires were generated with immunoSEQ multiplex PCR, while TCRdb's copy carries only in-frame clones and drops some. In the table there are fewer than 150,000 clones, around 77% of which are singletons. The sequenced sample was PBMCs. Receptors were obtained from a man aged 50-60 years in good health and CMV-seronegative.

J is TRBJ2-5 and V is TRBV10-3, with a possible D match to TRBD2 (6 bases). V shed 5 bases and J shed 1 base, with 8 bases lying between them. This CDR3 region has 13 residues. Germline loops: CDR1 ENHRY, CDR2 SYGVKD. DNA for the CDR3: TGTGCCATCAGTCGGGAGATCCAAGAGACCCAGTACTTC. Translating it yields CAISREIQETQYF.

The chain couples TRBV4-2 to TRBJ2-3; 14 bases line up with TRBD2. The CDR3 loop spans 18 amino acids. Germline CDR1 is LGHNA and CDR2 is YNFKEQ. V lost 1 base and J lost 0; bases outside the gene matches: 3. DNA of the CDR3: TGTGCCAGCAGCCAAGGACTAGCGGGAGGGCCGAGCACAGATACGCAGTATTTT. Translating it yields CASSQGLAGGPSTDTQYF.

This chain links TRBV28 with TRBJ1-2, with D perhaps TRBD1 (6 bases). The CDR3 totals 13 residues. Trimming stripped 5 bases from V and 3 bases from J, with 10 bases between. CDR1 is MDHEN, CDR2 SYDVKM, per germline. The CDR3 sequence is CASSATGYYGYTF. The CDR3 DNA reads as TGTGCCAGCAGTGCCACAGGGTACTATGGCTACACCTTC.

The chain employs TRBV7-2 and TRBJ2-7, with 10 bases fitting TRBD1. The CDR3 is 15 residues long. CDR1 is SGHTA, CDR2 FQGNSA, per germline. J lost 4 bases, V lost 4 bases, and 7 bases had no gene match. For the CDR3, the DNA is TGTGCCAGCAGCTCCGGGACAGGGGTCCAATACGAGCAGTACTTC. This translates into CASSSGTGVQYEQYF.

This clone appeared once. This chain uses TRBV30 with TRBJ1-2; no clear D gene. V was shortened by 0 bases and J by 4 bases, with 6 bases between the two germline ends. Per the germline V gene, CDR1 is GTSNPN and CDR2 is SVGIG (reference sequence). The CDR3 is 12 amino acids. In DNA form, the CDR3 reads TGTGCCTGGAGTGTACACCCCTATGGCTACACCTTC. Its translation: CAWSVHPYGYTF.

The chain uses TRBV2 and TRBJ2-7, with 9 nucleotides matching TRBD2. V shed 4 bases, J shed 0 bases, and the junction held 7 bases outside the gene matches. The CDR3 loop spans 16 amino acids. Germline-derived CDR1 and CDR2 are SNHLY and FYNNEI. The CDR3 DNA follows: TGTGCCAGCAGTGCACTAGCGGGCCCGAGCTCCTACGAGCAGTACTTC. Encoded protein: CASSALAGPSSYEQYF. Complete variable domain (other parts from reference TRBV2 and TRBJ2-7): EPEVTQTPSHQVTQMGQEVILRCVPISNHLYFYWYRQILGQKVEFLVSFYNNEISEKSEIFDDQFSVERPDGSNFTLKIRSTKLEDSAMYFCASSALAGPSSYEQYFGPGTRLTVT.

This clone was counted a single time. The gene calls are TRBV30 and TRBJ1-2; D might be TRBD1 (6 bases). The CDR3 contains 13 residues. Germline V gives CDR1 GTSNPN, CDR2 SVGIG (reference sequence). Trimming took off 0 bases at V and 2 bases at J, with 7 bases between the two ends. CDR3 protein: CAWSVGQNYGYTF. DNA of the CDR3: TGTGCCTGGAGTGTAGGACAGAACTATGGCTACACCTTC.

This chain connects TRBV11-3 to TRBJ2-2; possibly TRBD2 for D (5 bases). V was trimmed by 3 bases and J by 7 bases, leaving 12 bases between them. The V gene's germline CDR1 is SGHNT and CDR2 YENEEA. The CDR3 length is 14 residues. The CDR3 DNA reads TGTGCCAGCAGCTTTGGGCCCCGGGGCGGGGAGCTGTTTTTT. Its translation is CASSFGPRGGELFF.